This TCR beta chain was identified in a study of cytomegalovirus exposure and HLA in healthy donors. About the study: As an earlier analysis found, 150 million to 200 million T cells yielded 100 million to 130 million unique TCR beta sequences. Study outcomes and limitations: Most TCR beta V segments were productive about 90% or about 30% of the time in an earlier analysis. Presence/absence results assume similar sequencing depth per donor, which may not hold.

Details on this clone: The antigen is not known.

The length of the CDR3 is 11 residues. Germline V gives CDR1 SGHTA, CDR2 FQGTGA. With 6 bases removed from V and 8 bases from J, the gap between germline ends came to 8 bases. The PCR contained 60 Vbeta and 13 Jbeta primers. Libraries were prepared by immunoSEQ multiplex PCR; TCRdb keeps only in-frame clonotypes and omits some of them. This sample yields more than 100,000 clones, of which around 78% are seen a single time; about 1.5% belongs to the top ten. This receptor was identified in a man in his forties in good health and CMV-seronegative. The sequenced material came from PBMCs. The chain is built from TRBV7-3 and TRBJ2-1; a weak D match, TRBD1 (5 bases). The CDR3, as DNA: TGTGCCAGCAGAGGGGCCCATGAGCAGTTCTTC. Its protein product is CASRGAHEQFF. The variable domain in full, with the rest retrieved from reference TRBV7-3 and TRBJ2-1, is GAGVSQTPSNKVTEKGKYVELRCDPISGHTALYWYRQSLGQGPEFLIYFQGTGAADDSGLPNDRFFAVRPEGSVSTLKIQRTERGDSAVYLCASRGAHEQFFGPGTRLTVL.